Each of the 4 T cell receptor beta chains below was sequenced from the same sample in a study of cytomegalovirus exposure and HLA in healthy donors. In the PCR, 60 Vbeta and 13 Jbeta primers were used. Profiling relied on immunoSEQ multiplex PCR, and the TCRdb table lists in-frame clones only, not all of them. This table holds roughly 290,000 clones, approximately 90% found once. Material for sequencing was PBMCs. These receptors came from a woman aged 18-29 years in good health and CMV-seronegative.

The rearrangement uses TRBV7-2 and TRBJ1-2; the D is unclear. CDR3 size: 14 residues. Germline V gives CDR1 SGHTA, CDR2 FQGNSA. Trimming stripped 2 bases from V and 5 bases from J, with 12 bases between. In DNA, the CDR3 is TGTGCCAGCAGCTTATCCCCAGGTTATTATGGCTACACCTTC. Residues: CASSLSPGYYGYTF.

The rearrangement links TRBV2 to TRBJ2-3; TRBD2 aligns across 9 bases. This CDR3 region has 18 residues. With V trimmed by 7 bases and J by 4 bases, 18 bases remained unmatched. The germline V gene has CDR1 SNHLY and CDR2 FYNNEI. The DNA for the CDR3 is TGTGCCAGCACCCGGTGGAGGAGGCGGGGGGGCAGCCCAGATACGCAGTATTTT. This gives the protein CASTRWRRRGGSPDTQYF.

Concerning this clone: This sample includes further DNA sequences coding for the same CDR3. The chain employs TRBV27 and TRBJ2-7, with D perhaps TRBD2 (6 bases). Per germline, CDR1 MNHEY and CDR2 SMNVEV (reference sequence). The CDR3 consists of 22 residues. Trimming removed 7 bases from V and 3 bases from J, with 40 bases in between. The CDR3 DNA reads as TGTGCCAGCATTCCCTATTTCGCAACCCCCCGAAAGACGCGGGACCACCACTACGAGCAGTACTTC. It translates to CASIPYFATPRKTRDHHYEQYF.

The rearrangement uses TRBV5-1 and TRBJ2-3, with 9 nucleotides matching TRBD1. V shed 3 bases, J shed 6 bases, and the junction held 11 bases outside the gene matches. This CDR3 comprises 16 residues. CDR1 is SGHRS and CDR2 is YFSETQ in the germline V gene. CDR3 nucleotide sequence: TGCGCCAGCAGCTCCACTAGGGACAGGGCATCGGATACGCAGTATTTT. Amino acid sequence: CASSSTRDRASDTQYF.